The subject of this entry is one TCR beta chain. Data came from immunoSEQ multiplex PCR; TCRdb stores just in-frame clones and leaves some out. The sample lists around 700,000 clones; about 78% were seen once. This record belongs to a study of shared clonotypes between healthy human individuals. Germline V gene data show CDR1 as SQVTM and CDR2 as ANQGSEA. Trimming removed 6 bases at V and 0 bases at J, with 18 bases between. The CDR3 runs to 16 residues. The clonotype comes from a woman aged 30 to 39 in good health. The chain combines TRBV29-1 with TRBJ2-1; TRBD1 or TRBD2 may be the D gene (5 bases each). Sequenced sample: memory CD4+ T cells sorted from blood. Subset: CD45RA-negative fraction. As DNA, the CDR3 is TGCAGCGTAACACCCGGGACGGCCAGCTCCTACAATGAGCAGTTCTTC. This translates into CSVTPGTASSYNEQFF.